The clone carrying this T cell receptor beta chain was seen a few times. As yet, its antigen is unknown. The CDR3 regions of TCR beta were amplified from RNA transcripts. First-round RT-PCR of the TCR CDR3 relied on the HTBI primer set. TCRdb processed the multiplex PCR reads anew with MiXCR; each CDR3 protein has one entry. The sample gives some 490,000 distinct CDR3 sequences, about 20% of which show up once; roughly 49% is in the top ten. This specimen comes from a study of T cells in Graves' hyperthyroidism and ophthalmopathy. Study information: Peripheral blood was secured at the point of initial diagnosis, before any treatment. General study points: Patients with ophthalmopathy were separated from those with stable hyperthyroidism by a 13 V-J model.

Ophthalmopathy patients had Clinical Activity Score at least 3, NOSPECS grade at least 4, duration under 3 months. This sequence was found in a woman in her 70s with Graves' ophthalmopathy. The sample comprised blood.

Here the CDR3 DNA reads TGTGCCAGCAGCCCTGCTACAGGTCTTTTCGACATTCAGTACTTC. This codes for CASSPATGLFDIQYF. This chain uses TRBV3-1 with TRBJ2-4, with a weak D call TRBD1 (5 bases). The CDR3 spans 15 residues. Per germline, CDR1 LGHDT and CDR2 YNNKEL (reference sequence). Trimming took off 4 bases at V and 8 bases at J, with 18 bases between the two ends.